This TCR beta chain was profiled in a study of T-cell reconstitution after alpha-beta-depleted transplantation in children. General study results and limits: By one year post-transplant, T-cell counts and diversity largely arose from T cells that were newly produced. Where alpha-beta T cells came from about two months after transplant was reportedly several hundred expanded graft clones. Recipient T cells and thymic progenitors that survived were the source of the high TCRbeta diversity seen at day 60 in some patients.

There are many counts of this clonotype. Its specificity is not known. The CDR3 has 16 amino acids. Trimming took off 6 bases at V and 1 base at J, with 18 bases between the two ends. Unique molecular identifiers were used to barcode this TCRbeta library. TCRdb ran MiXCR on the PCR reads and lists one entry per CDR3 protein. The sample yields 580,000 or so distinct CDR3 sequences, under 30% seen once. The sequenced sample was PBMCs, mostly from graft donor cells, obtained 360 days after TCRalphabeta/CD19-depleted stem cell transplant. V and J are TRBV12-3 or TRBV12-4 and TRBJ1-1, with D tentatively TRBD1 (5 bases). This clonotype was sampled from a boy less than two years old who had a stem cell transplant for acute myeloid leukemia, so the T cells may come from the graft donor. CDR3 protein: CASREQGAIPNTEAFF. The CDR3 DNA reads as TGTGCCAGCAGGGAACAAGGGGCGATTCCGAACACTGAAGCTTTCTTT.